This T cell receptor beta chain was sequenced for a study of tumor-infiltrating lymphocytes in primary liver carcinoma. From about 19-30 mg of unsorted bulk tissue, DNA and RNA were co-extracted together. Per the germline V gene, CDR1 is MNHNS and CDR2 is SASEGT. This CDR3 contains 15 residues. As to this clonotype: Mismatch with germline at one junction end may stem from a read error.

Using a constant-region primer together with ProtoScript II reverse transcriptase, TCR beta cDNA was made from roughly 540 ng of total RNA. Sequencing libraries for TCR beta derived from three nested multiplex PCR rounds that used slightly modified ARM-PCR. Forward primers for TRBV1-TRBV30 and a C-beta reverse primer served the first two PCR rounds, at 10 cycles each. Via MiXCR, TCRdb re-called the multiplex PCR reads, giving one row per CDR3 protein. The data contain 55,000 to 65,000 distinct CDR3 sequences, just over 70% of them singletons. The sequencing sample was made of liver tumor tissue from sampling region 2. The subset: tumor region T2, inferior pole. This chain joins TRBV6-1 and TRBJ1-3, with a weak D call TRBD1 (5 bases). The receptor was isolated from a man aged 35 to 55 with primary liver carcinoma and hepatitis B virus infection. The CDR3: CASSGQMHSGNTIYF. In nucleotides, the CDR3 is TGTGCAAGCAGTGGACAAATGCATTCTGGAAACACCATATATTTT.